This TCR beta chain comes out of a study of blood T cell repertoires in COVID-19. The overall study: Samples representing acute and convalescent COVID-19 were sourced from the United States, Italy and Spain.

Donors were grouped by their self-reported clinical history. Original data processing: Amplification with reference gene primers provided the estimates of nucleated cell counts. Sequencing was performed with immunoSEQ multiplex PCR; in TCRdb, only in-frame clones are kept and a portion is missing. The DNA gave D and trimming, while V, J and clone size come from that table. The repertoire holds 200,000 to 250,000 clones, with 87% as singletons. Sequenced input: PBMCs or T cells enriched from blood (not recorded which). The clonotype was recovered from a woman aged 25 to 45 with acute COVID-19.

The CDR3 region is CASAGSSQETQYF. In DNA, the CDR3 is TGTGCCAGCGCGGGCTCCAGCCAAGAGACCCAGTACTTC. The genes are TRBV6-5 and TRBJ2-5; D is perhaps TRBD2 (5 bases). V gave up 8 bases and J gave up 1 base, with 11 bases separating them. The CDR3 is made up of 13 amino acids. CDR1 and CDR2 (germline): MNHEY, SVGAGI.